What follows is one TCR beta chain and its context. Its antigen is not known. Researchers secured at least one pre-ART and at least two post-ART PBMC samples from each donor. The data belong to a study of long-term antiretroviral therapy in people with HIV. With survey level as its setting, the immunoSEQ assay was v3.0. Here immunoSEQ multiplex PCR was the method, and the copy in TCRdb shows in-frame clones only, minus some. The sample consists of under 50,000 clones, about 95% of them appearing once. Broader study findings: Records did not include ART adherence, viral resistance or therapy changes.

This receptor was identified in a young man with HIV. The specimen was unsorted PBMCs, collected about 9.1 years after starting antiretroviral therapy.

CDR3 sequence: CASRGQPVTDTQYF. DNA for the CDR3: TGCGCCAGCAGAGGTCAACCCGTCACAGATACGCAGTATTTT. The chain joins TRBV4-1 to TRBJ2-3; no clear D. The CDR3 has 14 residues. The V gene's germline CDR1 is MGHRA and CDR2 YSYEKL. V was pared by 6 bases and J by 2 bases, with 12 bases between.